This TCR beta chain came from a study of shared clonotypes between healthy human individuals. CD45RO-negative, CCR7-positively selected cells formed the naive CD8 fraction, excluding terminally differentiated effector memory CD45RA+ cells. Profiling relied on immunoSEQ multiplex PCR, and the TCRdb table lists in-frame clones only, not all of them. The sample holds about 2.1 million clones; about 93% are singletons and the top ten take under 2%. Germline assignment: CDR1 SGHTA and CDR2 FQGTGA. V was shortened by 5 bases and J by 0 bases, with 11 bases between the two germline ends. The CDR3 totals 15 residues.

The sequence was obtained from a man younger than 35 in good health. Some clones in this sample may be carry-over from other donors' samples. This sequence joins TRBV7-3 and TRBJ2-1, with D unresolved. The sequenced sample consisted of naive CD8+ T cells from PBMCs. This CDR3 reads CASSPSSSSYNEQFF. DNA for the CDR3: TGTGCCAGCAGCCCCAGTTCCTCCTCCTACAATGAGCAGTTCTTC.